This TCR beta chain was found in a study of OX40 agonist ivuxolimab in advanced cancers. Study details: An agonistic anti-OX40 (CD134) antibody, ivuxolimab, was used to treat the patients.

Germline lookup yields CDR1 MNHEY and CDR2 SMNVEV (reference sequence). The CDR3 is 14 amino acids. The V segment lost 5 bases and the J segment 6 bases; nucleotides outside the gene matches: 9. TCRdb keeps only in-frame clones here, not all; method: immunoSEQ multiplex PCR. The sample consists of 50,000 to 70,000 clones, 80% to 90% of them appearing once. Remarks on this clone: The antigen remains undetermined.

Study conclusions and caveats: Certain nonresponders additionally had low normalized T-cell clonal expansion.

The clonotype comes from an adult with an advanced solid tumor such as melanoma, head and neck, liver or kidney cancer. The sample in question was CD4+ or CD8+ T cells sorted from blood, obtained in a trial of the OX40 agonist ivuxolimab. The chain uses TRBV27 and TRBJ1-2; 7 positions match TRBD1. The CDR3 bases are TGTGCCAGCAGTAAGTGGACAGGCTCCGATGGCTACACCTTC. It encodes CASSKWTGSDGYTF.